This T cell receptor beta chain is from a study of cytomegalovirus exposure and HLA in healthy donors. Overall study results and limits: Among CMV-associated TCR beta chains, most appeared HLA-restricted in a later analysis. Later analysis placed DRB1 highest and HLA-C lowest in TCR association rates, which differed by HLA locus.

It was with 60 Vbeta and 13 Jbeta primers that the PCR ran. The repertoire was sequenced with immunoSEQ multiplex PCR; TCRdb's copy has only in-frame clones and lacks some. This table has approximately 150,000 clones, roughly 86% appearing once. The V gene end was trimmed by 2 bases and the J gene end by 5 bases; junction bases not matched to a gene: 9. CDR1 PRHDT and CDR2 FYEKMQ come from the germline V gene (reference sequence). The CDR3 consists of 16 residues. This clone turned up a few times. The antigen remains unidentified. The clonotype comes from a man aged 18 to 35 in good health and CMV-seropositive. Sequencing was performed on PBMCs. The chain is built from TRBV13 and TRBJ2-1; TRBD1 matches at 7 bases. The CDR3 is CASSLRGGVRNNEQFF. The CDR3, as DNA: TGTGCCAGCAGCTTAAGAGGGGGCGTTAGAAACAATGAGCAGTTCTTC. The entire variable domain, with the rest obtained from reference TRBV13 and TRBJ2-1, is as follows: AAGVIQSPRHLIKEKRETATLKCYPIPRHDTVYWYQQGPGQDPQFLISFYEKMQSDKGSIPDRFSAQQFSDYHSELNMSSLELGDSALYFCASSLRGGVRNNEQFFGPGTRLTVL.